This T cell receptor (beta chain) was sequenced in a study of cytomegalovirus exposure and HLA in healthy donors. General study points: Presence/absence analyses treated sequencing depth as roughly uniform across donors.

This clone was observed a few times. The antigen is undetermined. V was trimmed by 5 bases and J by 0 bases, leaving 9 bases between them. Germline CDR1 reads MNHEY; CDR2 reads SMNVEV (reference sequence). The CDR3 has 14 amino acids. Sampled while nominally healthy, donors likely had unrecorded immune exposures. The study ran its PCR with 60 Vbeta and 13 Jbeta primers. Profiling relied on immunoSEQ multiplex PCR, and the TCRdb table lists in-frame clones only, not all of them. This sample yields over 100,000 clones, of which about four fifths are seen a single time; under 6% belongs to the top ten. The TCR sequence derives from a man aged 25-45 years in good health and CMV-seronegative. The chain has TRBV27 and TRBJ2-3; no clear D gene. Sequencing was carried out using PBMCs. CDR3 region: CASSTKLSTDTQYF. CDR3 in DNA: TGTGCCAGCAGTACCAAACTAAGCACAGATACGCAGTATTTT.